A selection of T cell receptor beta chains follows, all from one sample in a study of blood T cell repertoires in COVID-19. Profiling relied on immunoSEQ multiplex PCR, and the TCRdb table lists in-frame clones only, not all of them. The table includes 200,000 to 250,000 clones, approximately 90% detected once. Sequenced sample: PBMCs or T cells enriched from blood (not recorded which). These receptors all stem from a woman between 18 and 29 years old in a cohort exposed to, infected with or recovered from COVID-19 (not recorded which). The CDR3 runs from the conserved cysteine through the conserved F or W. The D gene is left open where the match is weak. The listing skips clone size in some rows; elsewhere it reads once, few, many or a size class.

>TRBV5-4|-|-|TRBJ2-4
CASTLTATDSKNIQYF
TGTGCCAGCACCCTGACAGCGACGGACAGCAAAAACATTCAGTACTTC
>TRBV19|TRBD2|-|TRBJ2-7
CATQHEWSSGGSRYEQYF
TGTGCCACCCAACACGAGTGGTCTAGCGGGGGCTCCCGTTACGAGCAGTACTTC
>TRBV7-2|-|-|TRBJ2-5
CASSRLDRETQYF
TGTGCCAGCAGCCGCCTAGATCGAGAGACCCAGTACTTC
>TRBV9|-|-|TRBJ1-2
CASSVGGANYGYTF
TGTGCCAGCAGCGTAGGGGGAGCTAACTATGGCTACACCTTC
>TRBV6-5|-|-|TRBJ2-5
CASSEYRQETQYF
TGTGCCAGCAGCGAGTACCGCCAAGAGACCCAGTACTTC
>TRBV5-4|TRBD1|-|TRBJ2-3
CASSGGTGVPDTQYF
TGTGCCAGCAGCGGGGGGACAGGGGTTCCAGATACGCAGTATTTT
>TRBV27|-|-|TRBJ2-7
CASSLPSGEQYF
TGTGCCAGCAGTTTACCCAGCGGCGAGCAGTACTTC
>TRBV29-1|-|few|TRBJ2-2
CSVDQGGTGELFF
TGCAGCGTTGACCAGGGTGGGACCGGGGAGCTGTTTTTT
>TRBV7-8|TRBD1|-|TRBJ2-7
CASSPQGESYEQYF
TGTGCCAGCAGCCCCCAGGGGGAGAGCTACGAGCAGTACTTC
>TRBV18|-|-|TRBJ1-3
CASSAGTNSGNTIYF
TGTGCCAGCTCAGCCGGGACTAACTCTGGAAACACCATATATTTT
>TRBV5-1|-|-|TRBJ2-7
CASSLVEAPYEQYF
TGCGCCAGCAGCTTGGTGGAGGCGCCCTACGAGCAGTACTTC
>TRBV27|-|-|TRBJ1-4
CASSSEGGTNEKLFF
TGTGCCAGCAGTTCCGAAGGGGGTACAAATGAAAAACTGTTTTTT
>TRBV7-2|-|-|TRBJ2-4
CASSKGPSGENIQYF
TGTGCCAGCAGCAAGGGACCGTCGGGGGAAAACATTCAGTACTTC
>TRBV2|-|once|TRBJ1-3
CASSETGLGNTIYF
TGTGCCAGCAGTGAAACAGGGCTAGGAAACACCATATATTTT
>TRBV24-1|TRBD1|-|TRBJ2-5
CATSDRTGGEKETQYF
TGTGCCACCAGTGACCGGACAGGGGGAGAGAAAGAGACCCAGTACTTC
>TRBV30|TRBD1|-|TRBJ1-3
CAWSGGTASGNTIYF
TGTGCCTGGAGTGGAGGGACAGCCTCTGGAAACACCATATATTTT
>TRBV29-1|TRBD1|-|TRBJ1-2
CSVETGGTHYGYTF
TGCAGCGTTGAAACAGGGGGAACTCACTATGGCTACACCTTC
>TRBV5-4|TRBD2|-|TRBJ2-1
CASRGAYNEQFF
TGTGCCAGCCGGGGGGCCTACAATGAGCAGTTCTTC
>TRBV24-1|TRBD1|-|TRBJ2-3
CATSDAPGQGLGDTQYF
TGTGCCACCAGTGACGCACCGGGACAGGGATTGGGAGATACGCAGTATTTT
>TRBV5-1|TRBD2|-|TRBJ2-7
CASSYGTSGISYEQYF
TGCGCCAGCAGCTACGGGACTAGCGGTATCTCCTACGAGCAGTACTTC
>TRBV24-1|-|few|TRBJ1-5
CATSDLPLPLYQPQHF
TGTGCCACCAGTGATTTGCCCCTACCCTTGTATCAGCCCCAGCATTTT
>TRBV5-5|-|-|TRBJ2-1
CASSSGGYPHNEQFF
TGTGCCAGCAGCTCCGGGGGATACCCACACAATGAGCAGTTCTTC
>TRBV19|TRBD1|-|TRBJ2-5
CASSETLGQGAEETQYF
TGTGCCAGTAGTGAGACGCTGGGACAGGGGGCCGAAGAGACCCAGTACTTC